This T cell receptor beta chain was retrieved from a study of cytomegalovirus exposure and HLA in healthy donors. Overall study context: A subsequent analysis reported that the 120 validation repertoires were produced on the same platform that had also been used for the roughly 700 first-cohort repertoires.

Assay: immunoSEQ multiplex PCR; the TCRdb copy retains only in-frame clones and omits some. Counted here are 200,000 to 250,000 clones, approximately 83% occurring once; the ten biggest clones make up more than 13%. Study outcomes and limitations: The tendency of first-cohort TCR clusters to co-occur in the 95 to 150 validation repertoires was the finding of a later analysis. The classifier, whose performance was assessed in both the original and validation cohorts, reportedly diagnosed cytomegalovirus status with high specificity and sensitivity. The listing of roughly 160 TCR beta chains classed them as cytomegalovirus-associated.

Germline V gives CDR1 SGHTA, CDR2 FQGNSA. Between the trimmed V and J ends, which lost 7 bases and 8 bases, there was a span of 18 bases. The CDR3 extends over 14 amino acids. Notes on this clone: Antigen unknown.

This receptor was identified in a woman aged 25 to 39 in good health and CMV-seropositive. V and J are TRBV7-2 and TRBJ2-1, with a weak D call TRBD2 (5 bases). Material: PBMCs. This CDR3 reads CASNPGLASDEQFF. DNA for the CDR3: TGTGCCAGCAACCCAGGACTTGCCTCCGATGAGCAGTTCTTC.